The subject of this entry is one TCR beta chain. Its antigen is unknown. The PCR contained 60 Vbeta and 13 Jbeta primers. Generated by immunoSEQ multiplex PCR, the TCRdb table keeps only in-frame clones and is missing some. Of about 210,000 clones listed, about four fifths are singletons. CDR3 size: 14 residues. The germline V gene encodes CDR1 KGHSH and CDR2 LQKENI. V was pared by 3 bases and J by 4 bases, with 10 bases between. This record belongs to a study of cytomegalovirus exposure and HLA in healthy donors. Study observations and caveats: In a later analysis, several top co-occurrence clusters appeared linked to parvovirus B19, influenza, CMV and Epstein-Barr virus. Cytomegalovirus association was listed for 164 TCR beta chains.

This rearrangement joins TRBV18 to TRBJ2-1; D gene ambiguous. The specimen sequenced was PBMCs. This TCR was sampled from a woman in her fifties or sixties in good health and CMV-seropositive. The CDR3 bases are TGTGCCAGCTCACCCAACTCCAATTACAATGAGCAGTTCTTC. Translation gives CASSPNSNYNEQFF.